Listed below are T cell receptor beta chains from one sample, sequenced in a study of blood T cell repertoires in COVID-19. Assay: immunoSEQ multiplex PCR; the TCRdb copy retains only in-frame clones and omits some. The sample has about 270,000 clones; roughly 90% are singletons. What was sequenced was PBMCs or T cells enriched from blood (not recorded which). These receptors were taken from a man aged 35 to 55 who had been exposed to COVID-19. The CDR3 runs from the conserved cysteine through the conserved F or W. The order of the fields is V gene, D gene, clone size, J gene, CDR3 DNA, CDR3 protein. The D gene is left open where the match is weak. Size is omitted from some rows. Given values are once, few, many or a class for expanded clones.

v_call: TRBV7-6; d_call: TRBD1; clone_size: .; j_call: TRBJ2-7; cdr3_nt: TGTGCCAGCAGCCCAGGGGGACAGGGGGCTTACGAGCAGTACTTC; cdr3_aa: CASSPGGQGAYEQYF
v_call: TRBV2; d_call: .; clone_size: once; j_call: TRBJ1-3; cdr3_nt: TGTGCCAGCACCCTAAGAGGGGGTAGAAACACCATATATTTT; cdr3_aa: CASTLRGGRNTIYF
v_call: TRBV28; d_call: TRBD1; clone_size: .; j_call: TRBJ1-2; cdr3_nt: TGTGCCAGCAGTTCCCCGGACAGGTACTATGGCTACACCTTC; cdr3_aa: CASSSPDRYYGYTF
v_call: TRBV30; d_call: .; clone_size: .; j_call: TRBJ2-5; cdr3_nt: TGTGCCTGGAGTGTAAGGCTGACTGGGACCCAGTACTTC; cdr3_aa: CAWSVRLTGTQYF
v_call: TRBV12-3/TRBV12-4; d_call: .; clone_size: once; j_call: TRBJ1-2; cdr3_nt: TGTGCCACCCCCGGGGGTGAAGGCTACACCTTC; cdr3_aa: CATPGGEGYTF
v_call: TRBV12-3/TRBV12-4; d_call: .; clone_size: .; j_call: TRBJ2-2; cdr3_nt: TGTGCCAGCAGTGAAGAACTCACCGGGGAGCTGTTTTTT; cdr3_aa: CASSEELTGELFF
v_call: TRBV24-1; d_call: .; clone_size: .; j_call: TRBJ2-2; cdr3_nt: TGTGCCACCAGTGCCATACATACCACCGGGGAGCTGTTTTTT; cdr3_aa: CATSAIHTTGELFF
v_call: TRBV25-1; d_call: TRBD1; clone_size: .; j_call: TRBJ2-4; cdr3_nt: TGTGCCAGCAGCGCTACAGGGGGCGATGTAAACATTCAGTACTTC; cdr3_aa: CASSATGGDVNIQYF
v_call: TRBV3-1/TRBV3-2; d_call: .; clone_size: few; j_call: TRBJ2-1; cdr3_nt: TGTGCCAGCAGCCAAGAACTTTCCTACAATGAGCAGTTCTTC; cdr3_aa: CASSQELSYNEQFF
v_call: TRBV2; d_call: TRBD1; clone_size: .; j_call: TRBJ1-2; cdr3_nt: TGTGCCAGCAGTGTGGGACAGATCTCTGGCTACACCTTC; cdr3_aa: CASSVGQISGYTF
v_call: TRBV24-1; d_call: .; clone_size: .; j_call: TRBJ2-2; cdr3_nt: TGTGCCACCAGTGATTCGGAACAGGGGAACACCGGGGAGCTGTTTTTT; cdr3_aa: CATSDSEQGNTGELFF
v_call: TRBV9; d_call: TRBD2; clone_size: .; j_call: TRBJ2-2; cdr3_nt: TGTGCCAGCAGCGCCGGGACTAGCGGGATCACCGGGGAGCTGTTTTTT; cdr3_aa: CASSAGTSGITGELFF
v_call: TRBV3-1/TRBV3-2; d_call: .; clone_size: .; j_call: TRBJ2-1; cdr3_nt: TGTGCCAGCAGCCCTACGACTGGGTATTATGAGCAGTTCTTC; cdr3_aa: CASSPTTGYYEQFF
v_call: TRBV4-1; d_call: .; clone_size: .; j_call: TRBJ2-1; cdr3_nt: TGCGCCAGCAGCAACCTAGACAGCTCCTACAATGAGCAGTTCTTC; cdr3_aa: CASSNLDSSYNEQFF
v_call: TRBV18; d_call: TRBD2; clone_size: .; j_call: TRBJ2-7; cdr3_nt: TGTGCCAGCTCAGCGGGGGACTACGAGCAGTACTTC; cdr3_aa: CASSAGDYEQYF
v_call: TRBV9; d_call: .; clone_size: .; j_call: TRBJ2-5; cdr3_nt: TGTGCCAGCAGCTCCGGAGGGTGGGGGGAGACCCAGTACTTC; cdr3_aa: CASSSGGWGETQYF
v_call: TRBV3-1/TRBV3-2; d_call: .; clone_size: .; j_call: TRBJ2-3; cdr3_nt: TGTGCCAGCAGCCAAACTAGCACAGATACGCAGTATTTT; cdr3_aa: CASSQTSTDTQYF
v_call: TRBV20-1; d_call: .; clone_size: .; j_call: TRBJ2-1; cdr3_nt: TGCAGTGCTAGTTTAGCGGTCAATGAGCAGTTCTTC; cdr3_aa: CSASLAVNEQFF
v_call: TRBV19; d_call: TRBD2; clone_size: .; j_call: TRBJ2-7; cdr3_nt: TGTGCCAGTAGTAGAGGGACTAGCGGCCCCGAGCAGTACTTC; cdr3_aa: CASSRGTSGPEQYF
v_call: TRBV19; d_call: TRBD1; clone_size: .; j_call: TRBJ2-2; cdr3_nt: TGTGCCTCGGGACAGTCAGAAGCCGGGGAGCTGTTTTTT; cdr3_aa: CASGQSEAGELFF
v_call: TRBV7-8; d_call: .; clone_size: .; j_call: TRBJ2-3; cdr3_nt: TGTGCCAGTAGCCGGGCGGGCACAGATACGCAGTATTTT; cdr3_aa: CASSRAGTDTQYF
v_call: TRBV5-1; d_call: TRBD1; clone_size: .; j_call: TRBJ1-1; cdr3_nt: TGCGCCAGCAGCTCGGGACAGGGGTCTATTCTTTCGGTGAACACTGAAGCTTTCTTT; cdr3_aa: CASSSGQGSILSVNTEAFF
v_call: TRBV7-2; d_call: .; clone_size: .; j_call: TRBJ1-5; cdr3_nt: TGTGCCAGCAGTTTGGGCAGTGGCAATCAGCCCCAGCATTTT; cdr3_aa: CASSLGSGNQPQHF
v_call: TRBV15; d_call: .; clone_size: .; j_call: TRBJ1-2; cdr3_nt: TGTGCCACCAGCAAAGGGGGGGGAATTGACTATGGCTACACCTTC; cdr3_aa: CATSKGGGIDYGYTF
v_call: TRBV5-1; d_call: .; clone_size: .; j_call: TRBJ2-2; cdr3_nt: TGCGCCAGCAGCTCCGGGACTACCGGGGAGCTGTTTTTT; cdr3_aa: CASSSGTTGELFF
v_call: TRBV6-5; d_call: .; clone_size: .; j_call: TRBJ1-2; cdr3_nt: TGTGCCACTGGAGAGAGGGACTATGGCTACACCTTC; cdr3_aa: CATGERDYGYTF
v_call: TRBV7-3; d_call: TRBD1; clone_size: once; j_call: TRBJ2-7; cdr3_nt: TGTGCCAGCAGCTTAATGACAGGGGACGAGCAGTACTTC; cdr3_aa: CASSLMTGDEQYF
v_call: TRBV19; d_call: .; clone_size: .; j_call: TRBJ1-2; cdr3_nt: TGTGCCAGTTTGGACAGACAGGTTGGCTACACCTTC; cdr3_aa: CASLDRQVGYTF
v_call: TRBV5-1; d_call: .; clone_size: .; j_call: TRBJ1-1; cdr3_nt: TGCGCCAGCACTAATACTTGGACAGCTATGAACACTGAAGCTTTCTTT; cdr3_aa: CASTNTWTAMNTEAFF
v_call: TRBV2; d_call: TRBD1; clone_size: .; j_call: TRBJ1-6; cdr3_nt: TGTGCCAGCAGTGGTGACAGGGATTCACCCCTCCACTTT; cdr3_aa: CASSGDRDSPLHF
v_call: TRBV11-2; d_call: TRBD1; clone_size: .; j_call: TRBJ2-2; cdr3_nt: TGTGCCAGCAGCGCCCGGGACAGGGTAACCGGGGAGCTGTTTTTT; cdr3_aa: CASSARDRVTGELFF
v_call: TRBV23-1; d_call: TRBD1; clone_size: .; j_call: TRBJ1-5; cdr3_nt: TGCGCCAGCAGTCAAATGGACAGGCTCTTTTTGCGACAGCCCCAGCATTTT; cdr3_aa: CASSQMDRLFLRQPQHF
v_call: TRBV10-3; d_call: .; clone_size: .; j_call: TRBJ2-5; cdr3_nt: TGTGCCATCAGTGAGTCAGGGTTTGGCAGGGGTCAAGAGACCCAGTACTTC; cdr3_aa: CAISESGFGRGQETQYF
v_call: TRBV19; d_call: .; clone_size: .; j_call: TRBJ1-4; cdr3_nt: TGTGCCAGTAGTATTACAGGTCGTAATGAAAAACTGTTTTTT; cdr3_aa: CASSITGRNEKLFF
v_call: TRBV6-1; d_call: TRBD1; clone_size: .; j_call: TRBJ1-6; cdr3_nt: TGTGCCAGCAGTGAAGCGCGGTACAGGGGCTCCTATAATTCACCCCTCCACTTT; cdr3_aa: CASSEARYRGSYNSPLHF
v_call: TRBV5-1; d_call: TRBD1; clone_size: .; j_call: TRBJ2-6; cdr3_nt: TGCGCCAGCAGCCCTAGCCAGACAGGGGGCTTCTCTGGGGCCAACGTCCTGACTTTC; cdr3_aa: CASSPSQTGGFSGANVLTF
v_call: TRBV10-3; d_call: TRBD1; clone_size: .; j_call: TRBJ1-5; cdr3_nt: TGTGCCATCAGTGAGGGGGGACAGCCTAGCAATCAGCCCCAGCATTTT; cdr3_aa: CAISEGGQPSNQPQHF
v_call: TRBV4-2; d_call: TRBD1; clone_size: .; j_call: TRBJ1-4; cdr3_nt: TGTGCCAGCAGCCCTACCGGGACAGATGCAACTAATGAAAAACTGTTTTTT; cdr3_aa: CASSPTGTDATNEKLFF
v_call: TRBV7-9; d_call: .; clone_size: .; j_call: TRBJ1-1; cdr3_nt: TGTGCCAGCAGCTTACGGCGGGAAGCTTTCTTT; cdr3_aa: CASSLRREAFF
v_call: TRBV7-2; d_call: TRBD2; clone_size: .; j_call: TRBJ2-7; cdr3_nt: TGTGCCAGCAGCTTTAGGTCTACGCTAGCGGGAGGTTCCTACGAGCAGTACTTC; cdr3_aa: CASSFRSTLAGGSYEQYF
v_call: TRBV4-1; d_call: .; clone_size: .; j_call: TRBJ1-2; cdr3_nt: TGCGCCAGTTCACTAAACCGGGACACGAACTATGGCTACACCTTC; cdr3_aa: CASSLNRDTNYGYTF
v_call: TRBV7-9; d_call: .; clone_size: .; j_call: TRBJ1-2; cdr3_nt: TGTGCCAGCAGCTTAGTCGCGGAAGGCTACACCTTC; cdr3_aa: CASSLVAEGYTF
v_call: TRBV5-1; d_call: .; clone_size: .; j_call: TRBJ1-1; cdr3_nt: TGCGCCAGCAGCTTGGGTTCAGGGGAGACTGAAGCTTTCTTT; cdr3_aa: CASSLGSGETEAFF